These T cell receptor beta chains were read from a single sample in a study of blood T cell repertoires in COVID-19. This table comes from immunoSEQ multiplex PCR, and its TCRdb copy is limited to in-frame clones, with some not included. Of about 69,000 clones listed, almost 80% are singletons. Sequenced: peripheral blood. These receptors all come from a man aged 55-75 years with acute or convalescent COVID-19. CDR3s include the opening cysteine and the closing phenylalanine or tryptophan. Each record gives: V gene, J gene, CDR3 protein.

TRBV5-1,TRBJ1-4,CASSADSRNEKLFF
TRBV5-1,TRBJ1-2,CASRELGKANYGYTF
TRBV4-2,TRBJ1-4,CASSPQNEPTGQINEKLFF
TRBV9,TRBJ2-7,CASSLRGSYEQYF
TRBV3-1/TRBV3-2,TRBJ1-5,CASSLTGAQPQHF
TRBV7-2,TRBJ1-4,CASSLGLGQSNEKLFF
TRBV7-2,TRBJ1-2,CASSPQWAPNYGYTF
TRBV28,TRBJ2-1,CASSRQGGLSYNEQFF
TRBV7-2,TRBJ2-7,CASSFLGQGAHEQYF
TRBV3-1/TRBV3-2,TRBJ1-5,CASSSPGNQPQHF
TRBV6-1,TRBJ2-5,CASSEPSGVETQYF
TRBV30,TRBJ1-4,CAWSRGGAGKLFF
TRBV6-6,TRBJ1-5,CASRGQVSNQPQHF
TRBV5-1,TRBJ2-1,CASSPPGQALSSYNEQFF
TRBV6-5,TRBJ1-2,CASSYGGGDANYGYTF
TRBV5-1,TRBJ2-5,CASSPGASGIETQYF
TRBV11-3,TRBJ2-5,CASSPGLAGGQETQYF
TRBV14,TRBJ2-5,CASSQGARSETQYF
TRBV5-1,TRBJ2-3,CASSLGLAGGTVNTDTQYF
TRBV9,TRBJ1-2,CASSGDRGGNYGYTF
TRBV18,TRBJ1-5,CASSPSGQGYQPQHF
TRBV30,TRBJ2-6,CAFSGTASSGANVLTF
TRBV28,TRBJ2-7,CATDSPRTGIYEQYF
TRBV19,TRBJ1-6,CASSQGYTYNSPLHF
TRBV5-8,TRBJ1-1,CASSLVQIYTEAFF
TRBV21-1,TRBJ2-7,CASNSGRDKGEQYF
TRBV7-8,TRBJ2-7,CASSLGDNSYEQYF
TRBV19,TRBJ1-2,CASTGRGYDNYGYTF
TRBV7-2,TRBJ1-5,CASSLVGHNRNQPQHF
TRBV21-1,TRBJ2-2,CASSKENRERLNTGELFF
TRBV20-1,TRBJ1-5,CSASDLKGVNQPQHF
TRBV15,TRBJ1-1,CATSSRVGQGDTEAFF
TRBV7-7,TRBJ2-7,CASSLGTAYEQYF
TRBV3-1/TRBV3-2,TRBJ2-3,CASSQGPGQGKYF
TRBV7-8,TRBJ2-1,CASSLESLDRQFF
TRBV4-1,TRBJ2-7,CASSQAAQEPLDEQYF
TRBV5-8,TRBJ1-1,CASGTGVGTEAFF
TRBV6-2/TRBV6-3,TRBJ1-5,CASSYYSGNQPQHF
TRBV3-1/TRBV3-2,TRBJ2-2,CASSRPGQNTGELFF
TRBV19,TRBJ1-1,CASINRGRSNTEAFF
TRBV4-2,TRBJ1-2,CASSQEGGAYGYTF
TRBV30,TRBJ1-2,CAWSEAGSNYGYTF
TRBV10-1,TRBJ2-1,CASRRDRDTEQFF
TRBV18,TRBJ1-3,CASSPPAGKGYTIYF
TRBV12-5,TRBJ2-3,CASGSVADTQYF
TRBV3-1/TRBV3-2,TRBJ2-7,CASSQNPLQYYEQYF
TRBV7-2,TRBJ1-5,CASSLLGTGVSQPQHF
TRBV5-4,TRBJ2-5,CASSLRDRVQETQYF
TRBV6-2/TRBV6-3,TRBJ1-4,CASSYRGGTSTNEKLFF
TRBV6-5,TRBJ2-5,CASRVTSTGETQYF